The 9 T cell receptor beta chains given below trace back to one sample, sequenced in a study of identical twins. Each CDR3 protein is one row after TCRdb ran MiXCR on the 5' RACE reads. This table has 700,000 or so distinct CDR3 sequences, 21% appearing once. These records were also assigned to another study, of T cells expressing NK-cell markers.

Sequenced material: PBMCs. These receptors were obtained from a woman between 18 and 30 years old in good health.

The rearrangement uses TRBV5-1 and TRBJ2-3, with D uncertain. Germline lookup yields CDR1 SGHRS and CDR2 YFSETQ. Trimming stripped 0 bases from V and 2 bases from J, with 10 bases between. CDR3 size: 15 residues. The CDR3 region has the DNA TGCGCCAGCAGCTTGGAGGTAGCTCTCACAGATACGCAGTATTTT. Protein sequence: CASSLEVALTDTQYF. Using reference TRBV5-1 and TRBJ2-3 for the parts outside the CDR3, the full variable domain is KAGVTQTPRYLIKTRGQQVTLSCSPISGHRSVSWYQQTPGQGLQFLFEYFSETQRNKGNFPGRFSGRQFSNSRSEMNVSTLELGDSALYLCASSLEVALTDTQYFGPGTRLTVL.

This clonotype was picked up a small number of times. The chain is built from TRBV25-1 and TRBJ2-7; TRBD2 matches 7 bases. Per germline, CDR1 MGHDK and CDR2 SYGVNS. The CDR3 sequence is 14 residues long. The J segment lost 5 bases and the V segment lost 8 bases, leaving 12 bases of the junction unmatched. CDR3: CASVGRTREDEQYF. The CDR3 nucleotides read TGTGCCAGCGTGGGCCGGACTAGGGAGGACGAGCAGTACTTC.

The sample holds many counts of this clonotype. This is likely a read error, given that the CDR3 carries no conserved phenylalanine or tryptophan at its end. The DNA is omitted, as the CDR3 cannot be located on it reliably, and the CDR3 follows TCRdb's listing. CDR3 loop: CSARVGDTGAL. The genes are TRBV20-1 and TRBJ1-1; the table's D call TRBD1 went unverified against the DNA. The length of the CDR3 is 11 amino acids, counting both ends. Germline V lookup: CDR1 DFQATT, CDR2 SNEGSKA (reference sequence).

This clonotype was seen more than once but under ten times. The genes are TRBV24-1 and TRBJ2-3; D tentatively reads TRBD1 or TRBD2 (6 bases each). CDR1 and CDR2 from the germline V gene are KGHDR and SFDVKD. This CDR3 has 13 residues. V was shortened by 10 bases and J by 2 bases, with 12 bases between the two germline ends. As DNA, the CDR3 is TGTGCCACTAGGAGGGGGGCCACAGATACGCAGTATTTT. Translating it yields CATRRGATDTQYF.

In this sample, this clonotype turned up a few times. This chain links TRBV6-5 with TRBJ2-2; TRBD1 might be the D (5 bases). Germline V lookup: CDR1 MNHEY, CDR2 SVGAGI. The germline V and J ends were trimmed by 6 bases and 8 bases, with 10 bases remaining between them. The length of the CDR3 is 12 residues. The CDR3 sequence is CASRPGWGELFF. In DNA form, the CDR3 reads TGTGCCAGCAGACCAGGGTGGGGGGAGCTGTTTTTT.

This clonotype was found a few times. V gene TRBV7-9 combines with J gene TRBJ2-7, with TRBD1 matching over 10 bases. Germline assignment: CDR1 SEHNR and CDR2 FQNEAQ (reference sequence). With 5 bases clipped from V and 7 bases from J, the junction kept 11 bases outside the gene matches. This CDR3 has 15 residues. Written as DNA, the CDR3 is TGTGCCAGCAGCCTCTTAGACAGGGGGCCAGGGGAGCAGTACTTC. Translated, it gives CASSLLDRGPGEQYF.

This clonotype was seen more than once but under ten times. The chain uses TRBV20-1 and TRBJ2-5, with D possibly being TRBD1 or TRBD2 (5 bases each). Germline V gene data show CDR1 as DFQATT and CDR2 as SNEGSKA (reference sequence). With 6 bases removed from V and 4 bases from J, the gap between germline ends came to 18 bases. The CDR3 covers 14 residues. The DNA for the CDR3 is TGCAGTGCGGATCCCCAGGGAGCTGGAGAGACCCAGTACTTC. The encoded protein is CSADPQGAGETQYF.

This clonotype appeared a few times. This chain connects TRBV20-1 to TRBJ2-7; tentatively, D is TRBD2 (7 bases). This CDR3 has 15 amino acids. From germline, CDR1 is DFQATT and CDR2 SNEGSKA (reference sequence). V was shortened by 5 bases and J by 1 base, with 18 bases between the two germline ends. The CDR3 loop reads CSAPWGRERSYEQYF. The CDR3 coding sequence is TGCAGTGCTCCCTGGGGGCGGGAGCGGTCCTACGAGCAGTACTTC.

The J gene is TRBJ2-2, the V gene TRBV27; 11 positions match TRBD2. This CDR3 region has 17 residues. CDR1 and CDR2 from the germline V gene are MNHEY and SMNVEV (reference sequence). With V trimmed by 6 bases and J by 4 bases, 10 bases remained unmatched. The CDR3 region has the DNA TGTGCCAGCAGCCGCCCGGCCGGGACTAGCGGCACCGGGGAGCTGTTTTTT. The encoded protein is CASSRPAGTSGTGELFF.